Here is one T cell receptor (beta chain) with its context. Its antigen is unknown. This record comes from a study of long-term antiretroviral therapy in people with HIV. This CDR3 has 15 residues. CDR1 and CDR2 from the germline V gene are SGHVS and FQNEAQ. V was cut by 1 base and J by 5 bases, with 9 bases left in between. Investigators performed immunoSEQ version v3.0 at survey level. Libraries were prepared by immunoSEQ multiplex PCR; TCRdb keeps only in-frame clonotypes and omits some of them. Among about 35,000 clones listed, about four fifths were seen once. General study points: Spans of CDR3 length were tighter for HIV repertoires than for controls.

This TCR was sampled from a man in his fifties with HIV. V gene TRBV7-8 combines with J gene TRBJ1-6; D perhaps matches TRBD1 (5 bases). The sequencing here drew on unsorted PBMCs, taken 3 years after starting antiretroviral therapy. For the CDR3, the DNA is TGTGCCAGCAGCTTAGGCCCAGGGAATAATTCACCCCTCCACTTT. This codes for CASSLGPGNNSPLHF.